This T cell receptor beta chain was identified in a study of T cells after yellow fever vaccination (dated 2019 in TCRdb). Study-level background: Libraries from fractions with low cell numbers were prepared with the SMART-Seq v4 Ultra Low Input RNA kit. Bulk TCR alpha and beta repertoires were sequenced longitudinally to track T-cell clones before and after primary and booster YFV17D yellow fever vaccination. Two healthy male donors made up the cohort, one aged 18 to 29 years and the other aged 30 to 39 years. Blood was drawn at multiple timepoints before and after primary and secondary immunization, with bulk PBMC replicates and cell subsets isolated. General conclusions and limits of the study: Because only a couple of donors were included in the study, the extent to which the findings can be generalized is limited. A small share of clonotypes was detected in both CD4 and CD8 compartments, with the overlap likely arising from convergent recombination. Most clones expanded after primary vaccination (almost 98% of CD4 and 70% to 90% of CD8) were re-detected after the booster, suggesting that broad memory maintenance occurred. FACS-sorted repertoires could contain abundant contaminating clonotypes from the bulk population, so computational filtering was required. Compared with the primary T-cell response, the secondary T-cell response was weaker but faster, peaking on day 5 rather than day 15.

TCR cDNA was synthesized by 5'RACE template switching, through which a universal primer site and unique molecular identifiers were introduced. Priming for cDNA synthesis came from both the TCR alpha and TCR beta constant segments. Libraries were amplified in two PCR steps, with sample barcodes and sequencing adapters added in the second step. Sequencing of the libraries was done on either Illumina HiSeq 2500 (2x100 bp) or NovaSeq (2x150 bp). On the study's bioinformatics: Demultiplexing of reads and collapsing into UMI consensus sequences were performed with MIGEC, and V(D)J alignment was carried out with MiXCR. Using edgeR on replicate PBMC samples, clonotypes were called vaccine-responding if FDR was below 0.01 and the log2 fold change was above 5 up to day 15. Each bulk clonotype received a CD4 or CD8 identity based on whether the sequenced CD4 or CD8 repertoire contained that clonotype at higher abundance. TCRdb reworked the public reads: Q25 trimming with fastp, MiXCR clone assembly, productive beta chains retained. Duplicate CDR3 protein sequences are folded into a single record with the most common DNA and genes. These V and J calls are TCRdb output, not the study's own analysis. The sample records under 150,000 distinct CDR3 sequences, 7.7% of which are singletons. Roughly 0.73% of the sample is in the top ten clones.

This clonotype was counted only a few times. No cognate antigen has been identified for it. One base away there is no much larger clone; base qualities are not given. Interpreted using the paper, the treatment or condition label stands for: live attenuated yellow fever vaccine strain. PBMCs were isolated from peripheral blood using a standard Ficoll-Paque protocol. Dynabeads CD4 and CD8 positive selection kits were used to isolate CD4 and CD8 T-cell fractions. TriZol was used to extract RNA from bulk PBMCs, from CD4 and CD8 fractions, and from dextramer-positive and dextramer-negative fractions. CDR1 and CDR2, looked up from the germline V gene, are SGHTA and FQGNSA. From the cysteine up to the phenylalanine, the CDR3 has a length of 14 residues. Solely the CDR3 DNA is kept, with 42 bases framed from the first base. V lost 2 bases and J lost 7 bases; the stretch between them is 15 bases long.

The chain is assembled from TRBV7-2 and TRBJ2-7; perhaps TRBD1 is the D gene, with 5 bases matching. Source: CD4+ T cells sorted from PBMCs, taken 5 days after the yellow fever booster vaccination. The origin of this receptor is a young man who received the YFV17D yellow fever vaccine. The base sequence is TGTGCCAGCAGCTTAAAAAAAGGGGAAAGAGAGCAGTACTTC. The encoded protein is CASSLKKGEREQYF.